This TCR beta chain was sequenced during a study of cytomegalovirus exposure and HLA in healthy donors. The overall study: A subsequent analysis reported that the 100 to 150 validation repertoires were produced on the same platform that had also been used for the 666 first-cohort repertoires. General study points: Specificity for CMV antigens was confirmed in vitro for a few of the CMV-associated chains. The study listed some 160 cytomegalovirus-associated TCR beta chains.

Assay: immunoSEQ multiplex PCR; the TCRdb copy retains only in-frame clones and omits some. Counted here are hundreds of thousands of clones, around 86% occurring once; the ten biggest clones make up 1.5% to 2.5%. This CDR3 region has 15 residues. Trimming left V 6 bases short and J 5 bases short, with 19 bases between. Germline values: CDR1 MNHEY, CDR2 SMNVEV (reference sequence). Separate from the approximately 670-subject first cohort, the roughly 120-subject validation cohort was the one that the donors belonged to. This clone has only a few counts. Its target is unknown. V gene TRBV27 combines with J gene TRBJ1-1, with TRBD1 as a possible D gene (6 bases). This clonotype originated in a young woman in good health and CMV-seropositive. Sequenced material: PBMCs. The CDR3 loop reads CASRFGLGGWTEAFF. The DNA of the CDR3 is TGTGCCAGCAGATTTGGCCTAGGGGGTTGGACTGAAGCTTTCTTT.